This entry lists 21 T cell receptor beta chains sequenced from one sample in a study of long-term antiretroviral therapy in people with HIV. Run at survey level, the immunoSEQ assay was version v3.0. This table comes from immunoSEQ multiplex PCR, and its TCRdb copy is limited to in-frame clones, with some not included. There are under 20,000 clones in the sample; roughly 86% occur only once, and roughly 10% lies in the top ten. The sequencing here drew on unsorted PBMCs, taken 0.5 years after starting antiretroviral therapy. The receptors here all came from a middle-aged man with HIV.

The rearrangement joins TRBV19 to TRBJ2-6, with 7 bases identical to TRBD2. The germline CDR1 and CDR2 sequences are LNHDA and SQIVND (reference sequence). V was clipped by 7 bases and J by 2 bases; unmatched bases: 5. The CDR3 is 15 residues long. The CDR3 region is CASNHAGAGANVLTF. The CDR3 DNA reads as TGTGCCAGTAATCATGCGGGGGCTGGGGCCAACGTCCTGACTTTC. The complete variable domain, with remaining parts taken from reference TRBV19 and TRBJ2-6, reads DGGITQSPKYLFRKEGQNVTLSCEQNLNHDAMYWYRQDPGQGLRLIYYSQIVNDFQKGDIAEGYSVSREKKESFPLTVTSAQKNPTAFYLCASNHAGAGANVLTFGAGSRLTVL.

The chain employs TRBV6-1 and TRBJ1-6; no clear D. The germline V and J ends were trimmed by 9 bases and 4 bases, with 10 bases remaining between them. The CDR3 sequence is 13 residues long. Germline CDR1 MNHNS, CDR2 SASEGT. The chain's CDR3 is CASIGVYNSPLHF. The CDR3 DNA reads TGTGCCAGTATCGGAGTGTATAATTCACCCCTCCACTTT.

The V gene is TRBV27, the J gene TRBJ2-3; D possibly corresponds to TRBD2 (6 bases). The length of the CDR3 is 14 residues. V gave up 11 bases and J gave up 0 bases, with 15 bases separating them. Germline CDR1 is MNHEY and CDR2 is SMNVEV (reference sequence). The DNA for the CDR3 is TGTGCCTCCTCTCGGGGGACTAGCACAGATACGCAGTATTTT. Its translation is CASSRGTSTDTQYF.

The CDR3 DNA reads TGCGCCAGCAGCCAAGTCGGGTCGTCCTACGAGCAGTACTTC. Protein: CASSQVGSSYEQYF. The V call is TRBV4-1, the J call TRBJ2-7, with no clear D. CDR3 length: 14 residues. Trimming removed 1 base at V and 1 base at J, with 8 bases between. The V gene's germline CDR1 is MGHRA and CDR2 YSYEKL.

J is TRBJ1-6 and V is TRBV27, with 10 nucleotides matching TRBD1. V lost 5 bases, J lost 8 bases, and 12 bases stayed unmatched. CDR1 and CDR2 from the germline V gene are MNHEY and SMNVEV (reference sequence). CDR3 length: 17 residues. The CDR3, as DNA: TGTGCCAGCAGTCCCCAGGTTCGGGGACAGGGGTATTCACCCCTCCACTTT. As protein: CASSPQVRGQGYSPLHF.

V gene TRBV4-1 combines with J gene TRBJ2-1, with D possibly TRBD1 on 6 matching bases. Trimming left V 0 bases short and J 8 bases short, with 8 bases between. The germline V gene has CDR1 MGHRA and CDR2 YSYEKL. This CDR3 has 13 residues. This chain's CDR3 is CASSQETGDEQFF. Here the CDR3 DNA reads TGCGCCAGCAGCCAAGAGACAGGCGATGAGCAGTTCTTC.

This clone was detected only a few times. V gene TRBV5-4 combines with J gene TRBJ1-6; D not resolved. V gave up 0 bases and J gave up 8 bases, with 15 bases separating them. This CDR3 is 16 amino acids long. Germline V CDR1 and CDR2: SGHNT, YYREEE (reference sequence). CDR3 bases: TGTGCCAGCAGCTTGGCCAAGGAAGGTTTCTATTCACCCCTCCACTTT. Translation gives CASSLAKEGFYSPLHF.

The V and J genes are TRBV28 and TRBJ1-5, with 7 bases that match TRBD1. V lost 11 bases to trimming and J lost 6 bases; unmatched junction nucleotides: 10. This CDR3 comprises 13 residues. Germline CDR1 MDHEN, CDR2 SYDVKM. The CDR3 sequence is CARITGEGQPQHF. CDR3 nucleotides: TGTGCCCGAATTACAGGGGAGGGTCAGCCCCAGCATTTT.

The chain carries TRBV10-3 and TRBJ2-1; D is possibly TRBD2 (6 bases). V was shortened by 2 bases and J by 0 bases, with 8 bases between the two germline ends. Germline V gives CDR1 ENHRY, CDR2 SYGVKD. The CDR3 is 15 amino acids. CDR3 protein: CAISEGRGSYNEQFF. CDR3 nucleotides: TGTGCCATCAGTGAGGGGCGGGGCTCCTACAATGAGCAGTTCTTC.

The chain recombines TRBV2 with TRBJ1-5; D is uncertain. Germline CDR1 is SNHLY and CDR2 is FYNNEI. The V end lost 2 bases, the J end lost 6 bases, and 8 bases lay between the germline ends. The CDR3 covers 13 residues. The CDR3 reads CASSEHLPQPQHF. CDR3 nucleotide sequence: TGTGCCAGCAGTGAACACCTTCCTCAGCCCCAGCATTTT.

The rearrangement joins TRBV7-9 to TRBJ2-5; 10 bases align to TRBD1. There are 15 residues in the CDR3. The germline V gene encodes CDR1 SEHNR and CDR2 FQNEAQ (reference sequence). The trim removed 4 bases at V and 1 base at J, leaving 3 bases unmatched. CDR3 amino acids: CASSWGQGPQETQYF. CDR3 in DNA: TGTGCCAGCAGCTGGGGACAGGGGCCCCAAGAGACCCAGTACTTC.

The rearrangement uses TRBV11-3 and TRBJ2-2, with unresolved D. From germline, CDR1 is SGHNT and CDR2 YENEEA. This CDR3 contains 13 residues. Trimming took off 4 bases at V and 1 base at J, with 4 bases between the two ends. The DNA for the CDR3 is TGTGCCAGCAGCTCCCGGAACACCGGGGAGCTGTTTTTT. This codes for CASSSRNTGELFF.

This clone was detected only once. The rearrangement joins TRBV27 to TRBJ2-1, with D uncertain. The V end lost 2 bases, the J end lost 4 bases, and 9 bases lay between the germline ends. The CDR3 extends over 14 amino acids. CDR1 and CDR2 (germline): MNHEY, SMNVEV (reference sequence). In DNA form, the CDR3 reads TGTGCCAGCAGTTTAGGAGAGTCTTACAATGAGCAGTTCTTC. This sequence encodes CASSLGESYNEQFF.

The CDR3 sequence is CATKREEVGNEQFF. The DNA for the CDR3 is TGTGCCACCAAGCGGGAGGAGGTCGGCAATGAGCAGTTCTTC. This chain connects TRBV2 to TRBJ2-1; 9 nucleotides align to TRBD2. This CDR3 has 14 amino acids. Germline V gene sequence: CDR1 SNHLY, CDR2 FYNNEI. The V gene end was trimmed by 10 bases and the J gene end by 6 bases; junction bases not matched to a gene: 10.

The genes are TRBV5-6 and TRBJ2-1, with TRBD1 as a possible D gene (6 bases). The germline V and J ends were trimmed by 7 bases and 8 bases, with 22 bases remaining between them. In germline, CDR1 is SGHDT, CDR2 YYEEEE. CDR3 size: 15 residues. The CDR3 is CASGNRAITGDEQFF. In DNA form, the CDR3 reads TGTGCCAGCGGTAACAGGGCTATTACAGGTGATGAGCAGTTCTTC.

The chain joins TRBV6-1 to TRBJ1-5; 7 nucleotides agree with TRBD1. V dropped 4 bases and J dropped 4; count of bases not matched to a gene: 10. Germline-derived CDR1 and CDR2 are MNHNS and SASEGT. The CDR3 contains 16 residues. The CDR3 bases are TGTGCCAGCAGTGCAACCTCTGGACAGGATAATCAGCCCCAGCATTTT. It translates to CASSATSGQDNQPQHF.

The chain carries TRBV7-9 and TRBJ1-2; the D is unclear. Trimming pared 4 bases from V and 7 bases from J, leaving 13 bases between. The germline gives CDR1 SEHNR, CDR2 FQNEAQ (reference sequence). CDR3 length: 13 amino acids. The CDR3 reads CASSSGSLGGYTF. As DNA, the CDR3 is TGTGCCAGCAGCTCCGGATCTCTGGGTGGCTACACCTTC.

The chain couples TRBV10-1 to TRBJ2-2; D is unresolved. The V end was cut by 0 bases, the J end by 6 bases, with 5 bases between. The germline V gene has CDR1 WNHNN and CDR2 SYGVQD (reference sequence). The CDR3 is 13 amino acids. DNA for the CDR3: TGCGCCAGCAGTGAGTCGCCCGCCGGGGAGCTGTTTTTT. Its translation is CASSESPAGELFF.

A few counts support this clone. The J gene is TRBJ2-1, the V gene TRBV18; TRBD1 agrees at 7 bases. Trimming removed 6 bases from V and 5 bases from J; junction bases left unmatched: 7. The CDR3 has 14 amino acids. Per germline, CDR1 KGHSH and CDR2 LQKENI. CDR3 loop: CASSGGDSNNEQFF. CDR3 DNA sequence: TGTGCCAGCTCCGGTGGGGACAGTAACAATGAGCAGTTCTTC.

The chain has TRBV25-1 and TRBJ2-3; no clear D. Per germline, CDR1 MGHDK and CDR2 SYGVNS. The V end lost 6 bases, the J end lost 4 bases, and 8 bases lay between the germline ends. The CDR3 is made up of 12 amino acids. The CDR3 nucleotides read TGTGCCAGCAGGGTAGGAGCAGATACGCAGTATTTT. Its protein product is CASRVGADTQYF.

This chain joins TRBV5-4 and TRBJ1-1; D is unresolved. Trimming stripped 5 bases from V and 4 bases from J, with 9 bases between. This CDR3 contains 12 residues. CDR1 is SGHNT and CDR2 is YYREEE in the germline V gene (reference sequence). The CDR3 loop is CASRGLGTEAFF. DNA for the CDR3: TGTGCCAGCAGGGGGTTGGGCACTGAAGCTTTCTTT.